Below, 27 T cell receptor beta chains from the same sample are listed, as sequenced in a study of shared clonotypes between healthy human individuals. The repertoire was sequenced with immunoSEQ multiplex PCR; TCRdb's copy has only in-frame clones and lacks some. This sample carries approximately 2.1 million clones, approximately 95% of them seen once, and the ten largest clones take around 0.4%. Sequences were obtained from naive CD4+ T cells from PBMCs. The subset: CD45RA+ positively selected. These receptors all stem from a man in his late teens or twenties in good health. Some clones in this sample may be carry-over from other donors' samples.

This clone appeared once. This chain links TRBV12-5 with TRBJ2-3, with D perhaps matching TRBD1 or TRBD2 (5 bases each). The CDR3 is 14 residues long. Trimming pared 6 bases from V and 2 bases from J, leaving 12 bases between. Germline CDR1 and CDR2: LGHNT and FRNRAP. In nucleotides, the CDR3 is TGTGCTAGTGGAACCGGGACGGACACAGATACGCAGTATTTT. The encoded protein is CASGTGTDTDTQYF.

The CDR3 sequence: CASSPTLDRAVSPLHF. The CDR3 DNA is TGTGCCAGCAGCCCGACCCTGGACAGGGCAGTCTCACCCCTCCACTTT. This chain connects TRBV11-2 to TRBJ1-6; 8 positions agree with TRBD1. Losses at the gene ends were 5 bases for V and 10 bases for J; bases not matched to a gene: 13. CDR3 length: 16 residues. Germline V lookup: CDR1 SGHAT, CDR2 FQNNGV. Full variable domain (rest looked up from reference TRBV11-2 and TRBJ1-6): EAGVAQSPRYKIIEKRQSVAFWCNPISGHATLYWYQQILGQGPKLLIQFQNNGVVDDSQLPKDRFSAERLKGVDSTLKIQPAKLEDSAVYLCASSPTLDRAVSPLHFGNGTRLTVT.

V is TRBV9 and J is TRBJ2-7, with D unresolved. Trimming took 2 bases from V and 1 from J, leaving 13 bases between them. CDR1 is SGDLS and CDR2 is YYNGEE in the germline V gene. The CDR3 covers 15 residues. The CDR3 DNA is TGTGCCAGCAGCGTTCGGGCAGGTGTTTCCTACGAGCAGTACTTC. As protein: CASSVRAGVSYEQYF. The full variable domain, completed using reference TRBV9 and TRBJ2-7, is DSGVTQTPKHLITATGQRVTLRCSPRSGDLSVYWYQQSLDQGLQFLIQYYNGEERAKGNILERFSAQQFPDLHSELNLSSLELGDSALYFCASSVRAGVSYEQYFGPGTRLTVT.

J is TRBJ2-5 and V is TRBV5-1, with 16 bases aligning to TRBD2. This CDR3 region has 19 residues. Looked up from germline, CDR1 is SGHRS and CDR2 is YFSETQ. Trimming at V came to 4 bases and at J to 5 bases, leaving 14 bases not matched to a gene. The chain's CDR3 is CASSPRPGTSGRGWETQYF. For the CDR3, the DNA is TGCGCCAGCAGCCCCAGACCCGGGACTAGCGGGAGGGGTTGGGAGACCCAGTACTTC.

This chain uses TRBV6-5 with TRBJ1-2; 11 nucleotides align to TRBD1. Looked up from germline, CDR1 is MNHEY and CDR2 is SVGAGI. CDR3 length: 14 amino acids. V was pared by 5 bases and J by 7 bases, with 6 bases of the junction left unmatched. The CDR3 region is CASSPDRGRIGYTF. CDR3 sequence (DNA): TGTGCCAGCAGTCCGGACAGGGGGCGGATTGGCTACACCTTC.

The CDR3 nucleotides are TGTGCCAGCAGTTACCTGGGACACAGCCAAGAGACCCAGTACTTC. Protein sequence: CASSYLGHSQETQYF. The rearrangement uses TRBV6-6 and TRBJ2-5, with D possibly matching TRBD1 (6 bases). V was clipped by 2 bases and J by 1 base, with 11 bases between them. CDR3 length equals 15 residues. Germline V CDR1 and CDR2: MNHNY, SVGAGI (reference sequence).

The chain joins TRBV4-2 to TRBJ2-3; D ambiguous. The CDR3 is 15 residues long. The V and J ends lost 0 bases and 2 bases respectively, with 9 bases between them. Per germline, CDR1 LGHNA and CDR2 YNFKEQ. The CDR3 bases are TGTGCCAGCAGCCAAGACGGGTTGGACACAGATACGCAGTATTTT. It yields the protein CASSQDGLDTDTQYF.

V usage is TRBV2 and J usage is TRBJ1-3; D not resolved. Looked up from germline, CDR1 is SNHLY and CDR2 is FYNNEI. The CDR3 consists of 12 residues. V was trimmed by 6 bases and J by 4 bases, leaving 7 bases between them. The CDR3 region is CASRVSGNTIYF. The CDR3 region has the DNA TGTGCCAGCAGGGTCTCAGGAAACACCATATATTTT.

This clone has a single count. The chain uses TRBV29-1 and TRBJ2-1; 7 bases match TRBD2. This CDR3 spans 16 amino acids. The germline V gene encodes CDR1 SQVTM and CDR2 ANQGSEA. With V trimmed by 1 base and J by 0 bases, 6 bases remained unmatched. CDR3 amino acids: CSVEVGRGGSYNEQFF. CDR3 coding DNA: TGCAGCGTTGAAGTAGGGAGGGGTGGCTCCTACAATGAGCAGTTCTTC.

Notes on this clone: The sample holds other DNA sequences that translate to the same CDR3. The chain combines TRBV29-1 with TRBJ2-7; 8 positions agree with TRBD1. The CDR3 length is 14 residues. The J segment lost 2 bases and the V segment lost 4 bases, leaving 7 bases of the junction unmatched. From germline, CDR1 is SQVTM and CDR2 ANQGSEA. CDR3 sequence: CSVGGRQGPYEQYF. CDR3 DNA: TGCAGCGTTGGGGGCAGACAGGGGCCCTACGAGCAGTACTTC.

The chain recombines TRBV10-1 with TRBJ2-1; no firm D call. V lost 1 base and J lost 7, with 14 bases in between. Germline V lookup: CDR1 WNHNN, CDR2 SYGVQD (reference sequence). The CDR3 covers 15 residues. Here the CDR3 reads CASSEFRALNNEQFF. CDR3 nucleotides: TGCGCCAGCAGTGAGTTTCGAGCACTGAATAATGAGCAGTTCTTC.

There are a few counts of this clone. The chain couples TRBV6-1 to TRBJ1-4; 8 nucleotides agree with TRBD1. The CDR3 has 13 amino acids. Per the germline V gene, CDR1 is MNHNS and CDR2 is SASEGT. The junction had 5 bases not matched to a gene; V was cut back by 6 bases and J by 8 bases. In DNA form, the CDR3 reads TGTGCCAGCAGGGACAGGGTACGAGAAAAACTGTTTTTT. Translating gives CASRDRVREKLFF.

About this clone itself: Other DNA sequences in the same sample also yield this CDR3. Here the CDR3 DNA reads TGTGCCAGCAGTTACGCCCGGGACACTAATGAAAAACTGTTTTTT. Translation: CASSYARDTNEKLFF. The chain links TRBV6-5 to TRBJ1-4; possibly TRBD1 for D (5 bases). Deletions cut 2 bases from V and 2 bases from J, with 9 bases between. Germline lookup yields CDR1 MNHEY and CDR2 SVGAGI. This CDR3 spans 15 amino acids.

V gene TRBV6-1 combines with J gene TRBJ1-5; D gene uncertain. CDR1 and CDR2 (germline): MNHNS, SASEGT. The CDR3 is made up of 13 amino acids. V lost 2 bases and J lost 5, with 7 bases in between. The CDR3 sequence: CASSERADQPQHF. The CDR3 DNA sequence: TGTGCCAGCAGTGAAAGGGCCGATCAGCCCCAGCATTTT.

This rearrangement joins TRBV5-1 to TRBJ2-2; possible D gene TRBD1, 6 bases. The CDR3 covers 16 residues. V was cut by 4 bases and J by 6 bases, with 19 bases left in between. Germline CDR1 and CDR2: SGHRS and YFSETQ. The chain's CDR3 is CASSPMTGSVAGELFF. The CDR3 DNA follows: TGCGCCAGCAGCCCGATGACAGGCTCTGTCGCCGGGGAGCTGTTTTTT.

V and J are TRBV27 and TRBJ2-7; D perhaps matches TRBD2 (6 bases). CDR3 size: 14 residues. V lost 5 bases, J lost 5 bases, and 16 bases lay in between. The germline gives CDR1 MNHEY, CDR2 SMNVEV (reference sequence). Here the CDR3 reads CASSQHGSPHEQYF. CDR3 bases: TGTGCCAGCAGTCAACACGGGAGTCCCCACGAGCAGTACTTC.

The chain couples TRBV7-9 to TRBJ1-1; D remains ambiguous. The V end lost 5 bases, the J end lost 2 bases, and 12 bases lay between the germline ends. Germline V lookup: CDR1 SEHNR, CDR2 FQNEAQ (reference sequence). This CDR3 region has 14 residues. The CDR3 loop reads CASSPNTKNTEAFF. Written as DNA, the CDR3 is TGTGCCAGCAGCCCTAATACAAAAAACACTGAAGCTTTCTTT. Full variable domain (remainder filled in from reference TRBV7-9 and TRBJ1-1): DTGVSQNPRHKITKRGQNVTFRCDPISEHNRLYWYRQTLGQGPEFLTYFQNEAQLEKSRLLSDRFSAERPKGSFSTLEIQRTEQGDSAMYLCASSPNTKNTEAFFGQGTRLTVV.

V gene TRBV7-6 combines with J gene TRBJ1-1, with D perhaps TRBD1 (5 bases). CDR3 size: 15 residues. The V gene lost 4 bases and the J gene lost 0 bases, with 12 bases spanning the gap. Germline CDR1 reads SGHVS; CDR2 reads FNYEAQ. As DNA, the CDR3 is TGTGCCAGCAGCTCCCGACAGTCGCTGAACACTGAAGCTTTCTTT. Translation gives CASSSRQSLNTEAFF.

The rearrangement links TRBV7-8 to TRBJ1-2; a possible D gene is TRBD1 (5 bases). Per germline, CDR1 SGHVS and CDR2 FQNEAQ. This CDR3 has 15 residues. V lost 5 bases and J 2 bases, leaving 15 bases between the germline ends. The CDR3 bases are TGTGCCAGCAGCCCGAGGAGGGGACGGAACTATGGCTACACCTTC. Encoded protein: CASSPRRGRNYGYTF.

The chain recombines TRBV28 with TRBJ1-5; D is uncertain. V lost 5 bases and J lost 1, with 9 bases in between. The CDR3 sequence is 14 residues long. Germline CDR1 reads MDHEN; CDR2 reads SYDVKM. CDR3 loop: CASSPGPSNQPQHF. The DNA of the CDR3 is TGTGCCAGCAGTCCTGGACCGAGCAATCAGCCCCAGCATTTT.

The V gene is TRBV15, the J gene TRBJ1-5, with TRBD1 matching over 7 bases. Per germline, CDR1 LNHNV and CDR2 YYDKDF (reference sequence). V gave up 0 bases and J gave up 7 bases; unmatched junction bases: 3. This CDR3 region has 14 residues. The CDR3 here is CATSRDGTVQPQHF. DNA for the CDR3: TGTGCCACCAGCAGAGATGGGACAGTCCAGCCCCAGCATTTT.

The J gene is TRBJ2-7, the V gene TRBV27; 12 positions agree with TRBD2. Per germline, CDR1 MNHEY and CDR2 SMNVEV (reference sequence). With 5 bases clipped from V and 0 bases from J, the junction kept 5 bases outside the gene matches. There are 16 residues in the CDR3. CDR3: CASSRLAGVNSYEQYF. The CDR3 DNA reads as TGTGCCAGCAGTAGACTAGCGGGAGTTAACTCCTACGAGCAGTACTTC.

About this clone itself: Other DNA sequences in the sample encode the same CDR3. The CDR3 sequence is CASLAGGTYEQYF. The CDR3 DNA reads TGTGCCTCCCTAGCGGGGGGAACCTACGAGCAGTACTTC. The chain uses TRBV28 and TRBJ2-7; 11 nucleotides agree with TRBD2. V dropped 11 bases and J dropped 2; count of bases not matched to a gene: 5. CDR3 length: 13 amino acids. CDR1 and CDR2 (germline): MDHEN, SYDVKM.

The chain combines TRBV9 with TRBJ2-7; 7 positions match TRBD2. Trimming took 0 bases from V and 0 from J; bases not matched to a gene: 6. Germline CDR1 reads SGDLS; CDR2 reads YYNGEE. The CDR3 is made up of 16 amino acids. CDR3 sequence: CASSVGHGGTSYEQYF. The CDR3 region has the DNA TGTGCCAGCAGCGTAGGACACGGGGGGACCTCCTACGAGCAGTACTTC.

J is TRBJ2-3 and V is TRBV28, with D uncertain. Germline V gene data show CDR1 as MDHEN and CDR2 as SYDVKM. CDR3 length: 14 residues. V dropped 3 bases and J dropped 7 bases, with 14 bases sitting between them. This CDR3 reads CASSLSAPPNTQYF. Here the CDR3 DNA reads TGTGCCAGCAGTTTGTCGGCCCCACCAAATACGCAGTATTTT.

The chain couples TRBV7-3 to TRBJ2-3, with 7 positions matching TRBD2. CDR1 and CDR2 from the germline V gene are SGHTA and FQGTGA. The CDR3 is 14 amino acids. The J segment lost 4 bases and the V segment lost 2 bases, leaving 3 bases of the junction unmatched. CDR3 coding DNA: TGTGCCAGCAGCTTAGCGGGAGCAGCAGATACGCAGTATTTT. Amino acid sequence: CASSLAGAADTQYF.

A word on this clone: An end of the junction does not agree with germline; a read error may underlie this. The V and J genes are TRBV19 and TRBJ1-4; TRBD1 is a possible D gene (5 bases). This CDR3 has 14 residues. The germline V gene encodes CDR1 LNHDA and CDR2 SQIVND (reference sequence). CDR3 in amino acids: CASRGGPTGPNSIF. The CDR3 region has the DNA TGTGCCAGTAGGGGGGGTCCGACGGGACCGAACTCCATTTTT.